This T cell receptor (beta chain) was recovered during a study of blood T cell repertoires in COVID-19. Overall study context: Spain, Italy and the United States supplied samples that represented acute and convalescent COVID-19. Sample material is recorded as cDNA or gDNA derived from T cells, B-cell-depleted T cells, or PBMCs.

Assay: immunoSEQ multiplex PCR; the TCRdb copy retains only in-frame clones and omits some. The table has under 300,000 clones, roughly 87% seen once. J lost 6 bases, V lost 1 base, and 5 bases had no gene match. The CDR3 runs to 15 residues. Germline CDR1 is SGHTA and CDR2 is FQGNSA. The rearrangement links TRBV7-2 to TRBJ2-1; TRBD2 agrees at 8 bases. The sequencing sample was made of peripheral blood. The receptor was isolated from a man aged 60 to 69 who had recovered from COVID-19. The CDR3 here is CASSLGALAGNEQFF. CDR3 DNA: TGTGCCAGCAGCTTAGGCGCGCTAGCGGGCAATGAGCAGTTCTTC. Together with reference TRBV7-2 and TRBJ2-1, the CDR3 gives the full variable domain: GAGVSQSPSNKVTEKGKDVELRCDPISGHTALYWYRQSLGQGLEFLIYFQGNSAPDKSGLPSDRFSAERTGGSVSTLTIQRTQQEDSAVYLCASSLGALAGNEQFFGPGTRLTVL.